One and the same sample provided the 4 T cell receptor beta chains below, sequenced in a study of regulatory T cells in long-lasting Graves disease. For TCR beta, libraries came from iRepertoire HTBI primers and Arm-PCR of CDR3 regions. TCRdb fed the multiplex PCR reads into MiXCR, producing one record per CDR3 protein. The sample records just over 600,000 distinct CDR3 sequences, roughly 15% being singletons. Described time point: newly diagnosed GD, antithyroid drugs for less than 3 months. Extracted RNA from PBMCs served as the source of the TCR library. The same data also contributed to another study, on T cells in Graves' hyperthyroidism and ophthalmopathy.

The sequencing used peripheral blood mononuclear cells (PBMCs), collected at new diagnosis, from a patient treated with antithyroid drugs. The receptors come from a woman aged 30 to 39 with Graves disease.

This clonotype has at least ten counts. The chain is built from TRBV29-1 and TRBJ2-3, with 9 bases matching TRBD1. The trim removed 7 bases at V and 0 bases at J, leaving 2 bases unmatched. The V gene's germline CDR1 is SQVTM and CDR2 ANQGSEA. This CDR3 spans 13 amino acids. The chain's CDR3 is CSADRGSTDTQYF. CDR3 DNA: TGCAGCGCGGACAGGGGAAGCACAGATACGCAGTATTTT.

This clonotype has at least ten counts. This chain links TRBV30 with TRBJ1-2; a possible D gene is TRBD1 (6 bases). In germline, CDR1 is GTSNPN, CDR2 SVGIG (reference sequence). The CDR3 spans 12 residues. V gave up 0 bases and J gave up 8 bases, with 10 bases separating them. CDR3 residues: CAWSVGHRGYTF. For the CDR3, the DNA is TGTGCCTGGAGTGTGGGACATCGAGGCTACACCTTC.

This clonotype appeared a few times. V gene TRBV20-1 combines with J gene TRBJ2-7; the D gene could be TRBD1 or TRBD2 (5 bases each). Trimming took 3 bases from V and 3 from J, leaving 12 bases between them. CDR1 and CDR2 from the germline V gene are DFQATT and SNEGSKA (reference sequence). This CDR3 spans 13 amino acids. In DNA form, the CDR3 reads TGCAGTGCTAGCCCCGGGACCTTCTACGAGCAGTACTTC. This translates into CSASPGTFYEQYF.

The chain combines TRBV12-3 or TRBV12-4 with TRBJ1-2; tentative D call: TRBD1 (6 bases). Trimming stripped 6 bases from V and 0 bases from J, with 20 bases between. The CDR3 totals 17 residues. For the CDR3, the DNA is TGTGCCAGCAGCCCTACTGGAGGGACACGTACTAACTATGGCTACACCTTC. Amino acids: CASSPTGGTRTNYGYTF.